The 22 T cell receptor beta chains given below trace back to one sample, sequenced in a study of T cell responses to AZD1222 COVID-19 vaccine. Here immunoSEQ multiplex PCR was the method, and the copy in TCRdb shows in-frame clones only, minus some. Among 90,000 to 130,000 clones, 94% were seen once, and the ten largest hold 2.5% to 3.5%. Specimen: peripheral blood, collected 28 days after the second AZD1222 dose. All receptors derive from an adult who received the AZD1222 COVID-19 vaccine.

The chain recombines TRBV5-1 with TRBJ1-6; D uncertain. Trimming shortened V by 5 bases and J by 10 bases, and 10 bases separated the two germline ends. The CDR3 length is 12 residues. The germline V gene encodes CDR1 SGHRS and CDR2 YFSETQ. The CDR3 DNA sequence: TGCGCCAGCAGGGAGGGTGTATCACCCCTCCACTTT. It is translated as CASREGVSPLHF.

This chain links TRBV13 with TRBJ2-7, with D unresolved. The CDR3 has 14 amino acids. Trimming pared 0 bases from V and 0 bases from J, leaving 6 bases between. The germline V gene encodes CDR1 PRHDT and CDR2 FYEKMQ (reference sequence). The CDR3: CASSLGGPSYEQYF. Written as DNA, the CDR3 is TGTGCCAGCAGCTTAGGCGGGCCCTCCTACGAGCAGTACTTC.

The V gene is TRBV10-2, the J gene TRBJ1-2, with a possible D match to TRBD1 (5 bases). Germline CDR1 is WSHSY and CDR2 is SAAADI. This CDR3 comprises 13 residues. Trimming removed 9 bases at V and 3 bases at J, with 14 bases between. The CDR3 nucleotides read TGCGCCAGTTCTATTCGGGGCCACTATGGCTACACCTTC. Translation gives CASSIRGHYGYTF.

V and J are TRBV18 and TRBJ1-2; D is unclear. The CDR3 has 14 amino acids. The ends were cut back, 0 bases at V and 4 bases at J, with 9 bases in the middle. Germline V lookup: CDR1 KGHSH, CDR2 LQKENI. The CDR3 DNA follows: TGTGCCAGCTCACCACCTGCAGCTTCCTATGGCTACACCTTC. Its translation: CASSPPAASYGYTF.

The V and J genes are TRBV3-1 (or the pseudogene TRBV3-2) and TRBJ1-2, with TRBD1 matching 7 bases. Germline CDR1 is LGHDT and CDR2 is YNNKEL (reference sequence). After removal of 0 bases from V and 4 bases from J, the junction contained 5 bases not matched to a gene. The length of the CDR3 is 15 residues. The CDR3 reads CASSQDATGAYGYTF. Here the CDR3 DNA reads TGTGCCAGCAGCCAAGATGCAACAGGGGCCTATGGCTACACCTTC.

The chain has TRBV7-2 and TRBJ2-2, with D hard to call. Trimming took off 1 base at V and 8 bases at J, with 14 bases between the two ends. The CDR3 is made up of 15 amino acids. CDR1 is SGHTA, CDR2 FQGNSA, per germline. The CDR3 coding sequence is TGTGCCAGCAGCTTAGTGCAGGTCCGGGCTGGGGAGCTGTTTTTT. Translating gives CASSLVQVRAGELFF. The whole variable domain, filled in from reference TRBV7-2 and TRBJ2-2, reads GAGVSQSPSNKVTEKGKDVELRCDPISGHTALYWYRQSLGQGLEFLIYFQGNSAPDKSGLPSDRFSAERTGGSVSTLTIQRTQQEDSAVYLCASSLVQVRAGELFFGEGSRLTVL.

The CDR3 DNA follows: TGTGCCAGCAGTTACTCGGGCGCCGGGTACTATGGCTACACCTTC. This encodes CASSYSGAGYYGYTF. The chain couples TRBV6-6 to TRBJ1-2, with no clear D. The length of the CDR3 is 15 residues. Germline values: CDR1 MNHNY, CDR2 SVGAGI (reference sequence). Trimming removed 0 bases from V and 3 bases from J, with 11 bases in between.

CDR3 region: CASSLGGGASRDYGYTF. The DNA of the CDR3 is TGCGCCAGCAGCTTGGGTGGGGGCGCTAGCCGAGATTATGGCTACACCTTC. This chain uses TRBV5-1 with TRBJ1-2, with D tentatively TRBD1 (6 bases). Trimming cost V 0 bases and J 5 bases, with 20 bases left between them. In germline, CDR1 is SGHRS, CDR2 YFSETQ. The CDR3 loop spans 17 amino acids.

The chain uses TRBV4-2 and TRBJ2-1; 9 bases are shared with TRBD2. From germline, CDR1 is LGHNA and CDR2 YNFKEQ. Trimming removed 4 bases from V and 7 bases from J; junction bases left unmatched: 5. CDR3 length: 14 amino acids. This chain's CDR3 is CASSLAGGPNEQFF. The DNA of the CDR3 is TGTGCCAGCAGCCTGGCGGGGGGGCCTAATGAGCAGTTCTTC.

The chain employs TRBV20-1 and TRBJ1-4; no reliable D call. There are 16 residues in the CDR3. Trimming removed 3 bases from V and 0 bases from J, with 14 bases in between. Germline V CDR1 and CDR2: DFQATT, SNEGSKA (reference sequence). CDR3 bases: TGCAGTGCTAGTGGCAGCCAGTCATCAACTAATGAAAAACTGTTTTTT. Residues: CSASGSQSSTNEKLFF.

This chain uses TRBV3-1 (or the pseudogene TRBV3-2) with TRBJ1-2; tentatively, D is TRBD1 (6 bases). CDR3 length equals 13 residues. The germline CDR1 and CDR2 sequences are LGHDT and YNNKEL (reference sequence). V was shortened by 6 bases and J by 6 bases, with 14 bases between the two germline ends. CDR3 region: CASRVGGADGYTF. The CDR3 DNA reads TGTGCCAGCAGGGTGGGGGGCGCGGATGGCTACACCTTC.

The CDR3 bases are TGTGCCAGCTCTCCGGGAGGCTACGGTTCAGGCTACACCTTC. Its protein is CASSPGGYGSGYTF. The gene calls are TRBV18 and TRBJ1-2; D is unclear. Germline CDR1 and CDR2: KGHSH and LQKENI. The CDR3 sequence is 14 residues long. The V end was cut by 6 bases, the J end by 8 bases, with 19 bases between.

This rearrangement joins TRBV6-5 to TRBJ2-7; 9 nucleotides match TRBD1. The CDR3 contains 15 residues. Trimming took 3 bases from V and 7 from J; bases not matched to a gene: 10. Germline CDR1 is MNHEY and CDR2 is SVGAGI. CDR3 DNA sequence: TGTGCCAGCAGTTATCCTGGGACAGGGAAGTTGGAGCAGTACTTC. Encoded protein: CASSYPGTGKLEQYF.

This chain joins TRBV18 and TRBJ1-6; D unresolved. Germline CDR1 KGHSH, CDR2 LQKENI. Deletions cut 4 bases from V and 9 bases from J, with 16 bases between. This CDR3 region has 15 residues. This CDR3 reads CASSLRTTEGSPLHF. The CDR3 DNA sequence: TGTGCCAGCTCACTCCGCACTACCGAGGGTTCACCCCTCCACTTT.

This clone was observed a single time. The chain uses TRBV3-1 (or the pseudogene TRBV3-2) and TRBJ1-5, with D possibly TRBD1 on 6 matching bases. CDR3 length: 14 residues. V was cut by 5 bases and J by 2 bases, with 10 bases left in between. Germline V gene data show CDR1 as LGHDT and CDR2 as YNNKEL (reference sequence). This chain's CDR3 is CASSAQGGNQPQHF. For the CDR3, the DNA is TGTGCCAGCAGCGCACAGGGCGGCAATCAGCCCCAGCATTTT.

The J gene is TRBJ1-5, the V gene TRBV5-6; D is possibly TRBD1 (5 bases). CDR1 and CDR2 (germline): SGHDT, YYEEEE. This CDR3 is built from 16 residues. The germline V and J ends were trimmed by 4 bases and 5 bases, with 19 bases remaining between them. The CDR3 DNA reads TGTGCCAGCAGCGGTCCGGGGCTCCTTCACGATCAGCCCCAGCATTTT. It encodes CASSGPGLLHDQPQHF.

The CDR3 coding sequence is TGTGCCAGCAGCTTAGCCGGGACAGGGTCTGGCGGCTACACCTTC. Encoded protein: CASSLAGTGSGGYTF. The J gene is TRBJ1-2, the V gene TRBV7-2, with 9 bases lining up with TRBD1. With V trimmed by 0 bases and J by 8 bases, 7 bases remained unmatched. Germline lookup yields CDR1 SGHTA and CDR2 FQGNSA. The CDR3 runs to 15 residues. Full variable domain (missing parts from reference TRBV7-2 and TRBJ1-2): GAGVSQSPSNKVTEKGKDVELRCDPISGHTALYWYRQSLGQGLEFLIYFQGNSAPDKSGLPSDRFSAERTGGSVSTLTIQRTQQEDSAVYLCASSLAGTGSGGYTFGSGTRLTVV.

V usage is TRBV29-1 and J usage is TRBJ1-2; D is unclear. Trimming shortened V by 4 bases and J by 1 base, and 7 bases separated the two germline ends. Looked up from germline, CDR1 is SQVTM and CDR2 is ANQGSEA. This CDR3 region has 12 residues. The CDR3 DNA follows: TGCAGCGTTGTAGCGAATAACTATGGCTACACCTTC. The encoded protein is CSVVANNYGYTF.

J is TRBJ2-1 and V is TRBV24-1; D gene uncertain. This CDR3 region has 15 residues. V dropped 3 bases and J dropped 1 base, with 9 bases sitting between them. Germline CDR1 and CDR2: KGHDR and SFDVKD. CDR3 sequence: CATSDPKSSYNEQFF. Here the CDR3 DNA reads TGTGCCACCAGTGATCCGAAGTCTTCCTACAATGAGCAGTTCTTC.

The chain combines TRBV7-7 with TRBJ2-5, with 9 positions matching TRBD1. CDR3 size: 14 residues. V gave up 5 bases and J gave up 2 bases; unmatched junction bases: 3. Germline V gives CDR1 SSHAT, CDR2 FNYEAQ (reference sequence). DNA for the CDR3: TGTGCCAGCAGCAGGGACAGGGATCAAGAGACCCAGTACTTC. Protein sequence: CASSRDRDQETQYF.

The V call is TRBV3-1 (or the pseudogene TRBV3-2), the J call TRBJ2-3; 7 bases are shared with TRBD1. The V and J ends lost 6 bases and 4 bases, in that order; junction bases with no gene match: 10. Germline V CDR1 and CDR2: LGHDT, YNNKEL (reference sequence). The CDR3 extends over 15 amino acids. The DNA for the CDR3 is TGTGCCAGCAGTTACCGGGACAGAAGACCAGATACGCAGTATTTT. Translated: CASSYRDRRPDTQYF.

V usage is TRBV19 and J usage is TRBJ1-3; possible D gene TRBD1, 6 bases. The CDR3 is made up of 18 amino acids. CDR1 LNHDA and CDR2 SQIVND come from the germline V gene (reference sequence). Trimming shortened V by 4 bases and J by 0 bases, and 19 bases separated the two germline ends. CDR3: CASSTPRGAGVSGNTIYF. The CDR3 DNA reads as TGTGCCAGTAGTACCCCGCGGGGGGCCGGGGTCTCTGGAAACACCATATATTTT. Complete variable domain (other parts from reference TRBV19 and TRBJ1-3): DGGITQSPKYLFRKEGQNVTLSCEQNLNHDAMYWYRQDPGQGLRLIYYSQIVNDFQKGDIAEGYSVSREKKESFPLTVTSAQKNPTAFYLCASSTPRGAGVSGNTIYFGEGSWLTVV.